Detailed here is one TCR beta chain. Its antigen is not identified. The CDR3 spans 18 residues. This sample was included in a study of OX40 agonist ivuxolimab in advanced cancers. Background on the study: Three partial responders included one hepatocellular carcinoma patient and two cutaneous melanoma patients.

Anyone with autoimmune disease history or systemic immunosuppression was excluded. Sampled blood was obtained at baseline, cycle 4 day 1, and cycle 7 day 1. General study results and limits: Both CD4+ and CD8+ T cell populations in blood had undergone clonal expansion by week 6 at 0.1 to 3.0 mg/kg.

Profiled with immunoSEQ multiplex PCR; TCRdb holds only in-frame clones, not every one. The repertoire holds 90,000 to 120,000 clones, less than 95% seen once, with approximately 1.1% in the top ten. The V and J genes are TRBV21-1 and TRBJ1-5; the table calls TRBD1, which could not be checked here. TRBV21-1 is noted as a pseudogene. The TCR originated in an adult with an advanced solid tumor such as melanoma, head and neck, liver or kidney cancer. This specimen consisted of CD4+ or CD8+ T cells sorted from blood, obtained in a trial of the OX40 agonist ivuxolimab. CDR3 residues: CASSSPRRKQGPDQPQHF. DNA for the CDR3: TGTGCCAGCAGCTCCCCCCGGCGGAAACAGGGGCCCGATCAGCCCCAGCATTTT.